This T cell receptor (beta chain) was found in a study of blood T cell repertoires in COVID-19. On the study more broadly: PBMCs, B-cell-depleted T cells, or T cells provided the cDNA or gDNA that made up the material.

V was cut by 3 bases and J by 3 bases, with 8 bases left in between. The CDR3 runs 13 residues. Looked up from germline, CDR1 is SGHTA and CDR2 is FQGTGA. This clone was detected once. The data were produced by immunoSEQ multiplex PCR, yet TCRdb's version contains in-frame clones alone and is incomplete. The sample holds approximately 190,000 clones, around 84% seen once. The V call is TRBV7-3, the J call TRBJ2-5; possibly TRBD2 for D (5 bases). This clonotype was obtained from a man between 25 and 39 years old with active or convalescent COVID-19. Material: peripheral blood. CDR3: CASSFTLEETQYF. The CDR3 bases are TGTGCCAGCAGCTTTACACTAGAAGAGACCCAGTACTTC.